One TCR beta chain is described in this entry. The record originates from a study of blood T cells in healthy people across ages. For the second PCR, which ran for roughly 7 to 11 cycles, a sample-barcoded 5' primer and a J-beta primer mix were used. Each CDR3 protein gets one entry after TCRdb re-called the 5' RACE reads with MiXCR. Of some 900,000 distinct CDR3 sequences in the sample, roughly 52% were seen once. V lost 0 bases, J lost 2 bases, and 15 bases lay in between. The CDR3 extends over 17 amino acids. Germline V gene sequence: CDR1 MDHEN, CDR2 SYDVKM. The source is a young man in good health. Sequencing was carried out using blood. This sequence joins TRBV28 and TRBJ2-3; no reliable D call. CDR3 DNA: TGTGCCAGCAGTTTATGGGGGTCCGAATTACACACAGATACGCAGTATTTT. Amino acid sequence: CASSLWGSELHTDTQYF.